The sample holds a few counts of the clone carrying this TCR beta chain. Its antigen is not known. In TCRdb, the 5' RACE reads were re-called with MiXCR into one record per CDR3 protein. The sample has around 1.7 million distinct CDR3 sequences, less than 40% seen once. The V gene end was trimmed by 6 bases and the J gene end by 6 bases; junction bases not matched to a gene: 12. From germline, CDR1 is MNHEY and CDR2 SVGAGI. The CDR3 spans 16 residues. This sample was included in a study of identical twins. Study-wide findings and caveats: Weaker excess twin sharing was observed in beta out-of-frame sequences. With monozygotic twins, out-of-frame TCR alpha sharing exceeded what models estimated. Alpha sequences out of frame and shared by twins had excess low generation probability.

The sequence was collected from a newborn girl in good health. The sample comprised cord blood. The chain is built from TRBV6-5 and TRBJ2-2; 8 positions agree with TRBD2. The CDR3 DNA is TGTGCCAGCAGCCTCGGGTTGAGCGGGAGCCCCGGGGAGCTGTTTTTT. This encodes CASSLGLSGSPGELFF.